These 27 T cell receptor beta chains came from one sample sequenced in a study of T-cell memory formation after mild COVID-19. In TCRdb, the 5' RACE reads were re-called with MiXCR into one record per CDR3 protein. Here the sample spans approximately 350,000 distinct CDR3 sequences, around 30% being singletons. Sequencing was done on a sample of PBMCs or a T cell subset sorted from them (not recorded which). The receptor set was obtained from an adult woman who had mild COVID-19 (a few samples of this study predate the infection). Cell type and time point are not known.

The chain has TRBV24-1 and TRBJ2-1; 8 bases line up with TRBD2. The germline V gene has CDR1 KGHDR and CDR2 SFDVKD. The J segment lost 7 bases and the V segment lost 4 bases, leaving 8 bases of the junction unmatched. This CDR3 is 15 amino acids long. The CDR3 sequence is CATSDVSGIGNEQFF. The CDR3 DNA sequence: TGTGCCACCAGTGACGTTAGCGGGATTGGGAATGAGCAGTTCTTC.

The rearrangement joins TRBV7-9 to TRBJ2-1; D possibly corresponds to TRBD2 (7 bases). Deletions cut 5 bases from V and 2 bases from J, with 16 bases between. The germline CDR1 and CDR2 sequences are SEHNR and FQNEAQ (reference sequence). The CDR3 extends over 16 amino acids. CDR3 sequence: CASSPRGGGAYNEQFF. Here the CDR3 DNA reads TGTGCCAGCAGCCCCCGAGGGGGGGGAGCCTACAATGAGCAGTTCTTC.

This clonotype was counted only a few times. This chain links TRBV4-1 with TRBJ1-1; no firm D call. Trimming left V 0 bases short and J 1 base short, with 9 bases between. Germline V gene sequence: CDR1 MGHRA, CDR2 YSYEKL. The CDR3 has 15 amino acids. The CDR3 sequence: CASSQDSSPNTEAFF. CDR3 in DNA: TGCGCCAGCAGCCAAGATTCTAGCCCGAACACTGAAGCTTTCTTT.

The chain uses TRBV7-3 and TRBJ1-2, with TRBD1 matching 7 bases. Trimming cost V 5 bases and J 8 bases; bases outside gene matches: 11. CDR1 and CDR2 (germline): SGHTA, FQGTGA. CDR3 length: 14 residues. CDR3 nucleotides: TGTGCCAGCAGCCTGACAGGGTCGTTGGGGGGCTACACCTTC. Translation: CASSLTGSLGGYTF.

This sequence joins TRBV6-6 and TRBJ2-1; 10 bases align to TRBD2. Germline values: CDR1 MNHNY, CDR2 SVGAGI (reference sequence). J was trimmed by 8 bases and V by 2 bases; bases with no gene match: 9. The CDR3 covers 16 residues. The DNA for the CDR3 is TGTGCCAGCAGTTACGCTAGCGGGAGATGGGTTGATGAGCAGTTCTTC. Its protein is CASSYASGRWVDEQFF.

This clonotype was picked up a small number of times. This sequence joins TRBV7-9 and TRBJ2-1, with TRBD1 identical over 9 bases. The germline CDR1 and CDR2 sequences are SEHNR and FQNEAQ (reference sequence). CDR3 length: 17 residues. V was pared by 5 bases and J by 0 bases, with 8 bases of the junction left unmatched. CDR3 loop: CASSTRQGGRSYNEQFF. The CDR3 bases are TGTGCCAGCAGCACAAGACAGGGGGGACGCTCCTACAATGAGCAGTTCTTC.

The gene calls are TRBV6-6 and TRBJ2-7, with 7 bases fitting TRBD2. Looked up from germline, CDR1 is MNHNY and CDR2 is SVGAGI (reference sequence). The CDR3 extends over 15 amino acids. V trimming: 6 bases; J trimming: 3 bases; junction bases outside the gene matches: 11. The CDR3 DNA reads TGTGCCAGCAGACCCTACGCGGGAGAGGTCTACGAGCAGTACTTC. Its protein product is CASRPYAGEVYEQYF.

This chain connects TRBV7-9 to TRBJ2-5, with 11 positions matching TRBD2. The CDR3 sequence is 14 residues long. Germline V gene lookup returns CDR1 SEHNR and CDR2 FQNEAQ (reference sequence). Unmatched junction bases numbered 1, after V lost 2 bases and J lost 5 bases. This CDR3 reads CASSLLAGGETQYF. The CDR3 DNA reads TGTGCCAGCAGCTTACTAGCGGGGGGCGAGACCCAGTACTTC.

The chain couples TRBV5-1 to TRBJ2-7; TRBD1 might be the D (5 bases). The CDR3 consists of 15 residues. With 4 bases removed from V and 0 bases from J, the gap between germline ends came to 14 bases. Germline loops: CDR1 SGHRS, CDR2 YFSETQ. CDR3 residues: CASSRQPSSSYEQYF. The CDR3 coding sequence is TGCGCCAGCAGCCGACAGCCCTCGAGCTCCTACGAGCAGTACTTC.

V and J are TRBV5-6 and TRBJ2-5; D is unclear. Looked up from germline, CDR1 is SGHDT and CDR2 is YYEEEE. This CDR3 comprises 13 residues. Trimming cost V 2 bases and J 4 bases, with 9 bases left between them. The CDR3 reads CASSLERRETQYF. The CDR3, as DNA: TGTGCCAGCAGCTTAGAGAGAAGAGAGACCCAGTACTTC.

V usage is TRBV12-3 or TRBV12-4 and J usage is TRBJ1-1; D remains unclear. V dropped 3 bases and J dropped 8 bases, with 13 bases sitting between them. CDR3 length: 13 residues. The CDR3 protein is CASSFIGSSEAFF. CDR3 coding DNA: TGTGCCAGCAGTTTCATTGGGTCAAGCGAAGCTTTCTTT.

This chain joins TRBV4-1 and TRBJ1-4, with D tentatively TRBD1 (5 bases). V lost 7 bases, J lost 7 bases, and 19 bases lay in between. The germline gives CDR1 MGHRA, CDR2 YSYEKL. The CDR3 runs 15 residues. The CDR3 sequence is CASNQDTTWGEKLFF. For the CDR3, the DNA is TGCGCCAGCAACCAGGACACTACCTGGGGTGAAAAACTGTTTTTT.

This clonotype was counted a few times. The rearrangement links TRBV20-1 to TRBJ2-3; D unclear. Trimming stripped 0 bases from V and 0 bases from J, with 10 bases between. There are 15 residues in the CDR3. Germline-derived CDR1 and CDR2 are DFQATT and SNEGSKA (reference sequence). CDR3 region: CSARDPGRSTDTQYF. The CDR3 DNA reads as TGCAGTGCTAGAGATCCTGGCAGAAGCACAGATACGCAGTATTTT.

This clonotype was recorded a few times. The rearrangement joins TRBV5-4 to TRBJ2-3; D gene ambiguous. Trimming left V 3 bases short and J 5 bases short, with 7 bases between. The CDR3 contains 12 residues. Germline V CDR1 and CDR2: SGHNT, YYREEE (reference sequence). CDR3 residues: CASSWVGDTQYF. The CDR3 coding sequence is TGTGCCAGCAGCTGGGTCGGAGATACGCAGTATTTT.

This clonotype was seen more than once but under ten times. This chain uses TRBV20-1 with TRBJ2-3; 10 positions agree with TRBD2. V gave up 4 bases and J gave up 1 base; unmatched junction bases: 5. Germline CDR1 and CDR2: DFQATT and SNEGSKA (reference sequence). The CDR3 is made up of 15 amino acids. The CDR3 nucleotides are TGCAGTGCTACTGAGCGGGGGGGCGGCACAGATACGCAGTATTTT. Its translation: CSATERGGGTDTQYF.

The rearrangement joins TRBV29-1 to TRBJ1-1, with D unresolved. Germline loops: CDR1 SQVTM, CDR2 ANQGSEA. V shed 6 bases and J shed 3 bases, with 14 bases lying between them. The length of the CDR3 is 13 residues. The CDR3 loop reads CSVKGTWDTEAFF. The CDR3 coding sequence is TGCAGCGTGAAGGGAACCTGGGACACTGAAGCTTTCTTT.

This clonotype was observed a handful of times. This chain links TRBV4-1 with TRBJ2-3; no reliable D call. This CDR3 region has 15 residues. The germline gives CDR1 MGHRA, CDR2 YSYEKL. V was shortened by 0 bases and J by 0 bases, with 7 bases between the two germline ends. CDR3 region: CASSQETASTDTQYF. CDR3 bases: TGCGCCAGCAGCCAAGAGACGGCTAGCACAGATACGCAGTATTTT.

This clonotype appeared a few times. This chain joins TRBV4-1 and TRBJ1-1; TRBD1 matches 7 bases. Germline CDR1 MGHRA, CDR2 YSYEKL. Unmatched junction bases numbered 21, after V lost 8 bases and J lost 3 bases. This CDR3 contains 18 residues. The CDR3 coding sequence is TGCGCCAGCCACCCCGCAGGGGGTAAAGGGGCAGGGTACACTGAAGCTTTCTTT. Residues: CASHPAGGKGAGYTEAFF.

The sample holds a few counts of this clonotype. The gene calls are TRBV11-2 and TRBJ2-1, with 8 bases matching TRBD2. CDR1 and CDR2 (germline): SGHAT, FQNNGV. V trimming: 5 bases; J trimming: 9 bases; junction bases outside the gene matches: 15. The CDR3 has 16 residues. The CDR3 protein is CASSLNVGTSRFEQFF. As DNA, the CDR3 is TGTGCCAGCAGCCTGAACGTCGGGACTAGTCGGTTTGAGCAGTTCTTC.

This clonotype appeared many times. The CDR3 DNA is TGCGCCAGCAGCCAGTCCCTAGCGAACTACTACGAGCAGTACTTC. It is translated as CASSQSLANYYEQYF. This rearrangement joins TRBV4-3 to TRBJ2-7; D might be TRBD2 (6 bases). The germline V gene has CDR1 LGHNA and CDR2 YSLEER. This CDR3 is 15 amino acids long. Deletions cut 3 bases from V and 3 bases from J, with 15 bases between.

This clonotype was detected ten times or more. The rearrangement uses TRBV4-3 and TRBJ1-1; a weak D match, TRBD1 (5 bases). V was cut by 4 bases and J by 5 bases, with 11 bases left in between. The CDR3 is 13 residues long. Germline assignment: CDR1 LGHNA and CDR2 YSLEER. The CDR3 spells CASSRGGETEAFF. DNA of the CDR3: TGCGCCAGCAGCCGGGGGGGAGAGACTGAAGCTTTCTTT.

This clonotype has just a few counts. V usage is TRBV18 and J usage is TRBJ2-7; possible D gene TRBD1, 5 bases. The V end was cut by 3 bases, the J end by 2 bases, with 14 bases between. The CDR3 runs to 15 residues. Per the germline V gene, CDR1 is KGHSH and CDR2 is LQKENI. CDR3 DNA: TGTGCCAGCTCACCCAGTCAGGGTACCCCCTACGAGCAGTACTTC. Translating gives CASSPSQGTPYEQYF.

The chain couples TRBV11-2 to TRBJ2-3; 10 positions match TRBD2. Looked up from germline, CDR1 is SGHAT and CDR2 is FQNNGV. The CDR3 has 16 amino acids. V lost 4 bases to trimming and J lost 5 bases; unmatched junction nucleotides: 9. CDR3 nucleotides: TGTGCCAGCAGCTCGACTAGCGGGTCACGCTTAGATACGCAGTATTTT. This translates into CASSSTSGSRLDTQYF. Based on the CDR3 plus reference TRBV11-2 and TRBJ2-3, the full variable domain is EAGVAQSPRYKIIEKRQSVAFWCNPISGHATLYWYQQILGQGPKLLIQFQNNGVVDDSQLPKDRFSAERLKGVDSTLKIQPAKLEDSAVYLCASSSTSGSRLDTQYFGPGTRLTVL.

The chain couples TRBV6-5 to TRBJ2-1, with TRBD1 matching 7 bases. The length of the CDR3 is 14 residues. V trimming: 6 bases; J trimming: 2 bases; junction bases outside the gene matches: 4. The V gene's germline CDR1 is MNHEY and CDR2 SVGAGI. DNA for the CDR3: TGTGCCAGCAGGAGGGACAGCGCCTACAATGAGCAGTTCTTC. As protein: CASRRDSAYNEQFF.

The V gene is TRBV12-3 or TRBV12-4, the J gene TRBJ1-4; D gene uncertain. The CDR3 runs to 13 residues. V lost 8 bases and J 5 bases, leaving 12 bases between the germline ends. The CDR3 reads CASRDFINEKLFF. The CDR3 DNA sequence: TGTGCCAGCCGGGATTTTATCAATGAAAAACTGTTTTTT.

This clonotype was detected only a few times. The V gene is TRBV12-3 or TRBV12-4, the J gene TRBJ2-1, with 7 positions matching TRBD2. This CDR3 is 13 amino acids long. V lost 6 bases to trimming and J lost 15 bases; unmatched junction nucleotides: 14. The CDR3 region is CASRSSGGGARFF. In nucleotides, the CDR3 is TGTGCCAGCAGGTCTAGCGGTGGCGGGGCGAGGTTCTTC.

The V gene is TRBV2, the J gene TRBJ1-1, with 8 bases that match TRBD1. The CDR3 is made up of 16 amino acids. V shed 4 bases and J 2 bases; nucleotides not matched to a gene: 9. CDR1 and CDR2 (germline): SNHLY, FYNNEI. The CDR3: CASSAPPGQANTEAFF. The CDR3, as DNA: TGTGCCAGCAGTGCCCCACCGGGACAGGCTAACACTGAAGCTTTCTTT.